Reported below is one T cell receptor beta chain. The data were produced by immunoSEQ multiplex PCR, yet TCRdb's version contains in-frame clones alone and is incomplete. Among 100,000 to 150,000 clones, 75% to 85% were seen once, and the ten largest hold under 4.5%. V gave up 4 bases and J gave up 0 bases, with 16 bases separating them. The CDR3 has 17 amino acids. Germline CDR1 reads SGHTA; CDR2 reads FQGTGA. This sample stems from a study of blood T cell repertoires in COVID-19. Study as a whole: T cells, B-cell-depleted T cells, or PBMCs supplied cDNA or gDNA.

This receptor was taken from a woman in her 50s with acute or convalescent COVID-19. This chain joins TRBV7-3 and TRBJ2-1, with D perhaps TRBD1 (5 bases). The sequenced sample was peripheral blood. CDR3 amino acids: CASSSLGAASSYNEQFF. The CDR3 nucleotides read TGTGCCAGCAGCTCCCTAGGGGCGGCTAGCTCCTACAATGAGCAGTTCTTC.